The 20 T cell receptor beta chains given below trace back to one sample, sequenced in a study of regulatory T cells in long-lasting Graves disease. Investigators prepared the TCR beta libraries by applying iRepertoire HTBI primers and Arm-PCR of CDR3 regions. MiXCR, applied by TCRdb to the multiplex PCR reads, yields one record per CDR3 protein. The data show over 350,000 distinct CDR3 sequences, around 15% seen once. Time point meaning: newly diagnosed GD, antithyroid drugs for less than 3 months. With RNA extracted from PBMCs as input, the TCR library was made. The same data also went into a second study, on T cells in Graves' hyperthyroidism and ophthalmopathy.

Sequencing used peripheral blood mononuclear cells (PBMCs), obtained at new diagnosis, from a patient treated with antithyroid drugs. These receptors were taken from a woman aged 50 to 65 with Graves disease.

This clonotype showed up just a few times. The rearrangement joins TRBV10-1 to TRBJ2-1; D perhaps matches TRBD2 (6 bases). Germline V gene lookup returns CDR1 WNHNN and CDR2 SYGVQD (reference sequence). This CDR3 spans 14 amino acids. With 1 base removed from V and 9 bases from J, the gap between germline ends came to 13 bases. CDR3 nucleotide sequence: TGCGCCAGCAGTGAGTTAGGGCAGGGAGGTGAGCAGTTCTTC. It yields the protein CASSELGQGGEQFF.

Comment on this clonotype: A single base separates this from a much larger clone, so it may be a read error. The CDR3 does not close with the conserved phenylalanine or tryptophan, likely indicating a read error. The gene calls are TRBV11-2 and TRBJ1-2, with TRBD1 as a possible D gene (6 bases). The V end was cut by 5 bases, the J end by 6 bases, with 13 bases between. The CDR3 has 13 amino acids. Germline V CDR1 and CDR2: SGHAT, FQNNGV. The CDR3 loop is CASSVRGSDGYTL. CDR3 in DNA: TGTGCCAGCAGCGTTAGGGGGAGCGATGGCTACACCCTC.

This clonotype was recorded at least ten times. CDR3 in DNA: TGTGCCTGGAGTGGAGTCAGCATGAACACTGAAGCTTTCTTT. Translated: CAWSGVSMNTEAFF. The chain is built from TRBV30 and TRBJ1-1, with D hard to call. This CDR3 is built from 14 residues. Trimming took off 1 base at V and 0 bases at J, with 9 bases between the two ends. Germline V gives CDR1 GTSNPN, CDR2 SVGIG (reference sequence).

This clonotype has at least ten counts. The chain employs TRBV20-1 and TRBJ2-7, with 7 bases that match TRBD2. Germline values: CDR1 DFQATT, CDR2 SNEGSKA (reference sequence). The CDR3 sequence is 15 residues long. V dropped 0 bases and J dropped 3; count of bases not matched to a gene: 8. The CDR3 DNA reads as TGCAGTGCTAGAGATATCAGCGGGGCCGACTACGAGCAGTACTTC. This sequence encodes CSARDISGADYEQYF.

This clonotype came up many times. The chain carries TRBV29-1 and TRBJ2-1; D gene unclear. The germline CDR1 and CDR2 sequences are SQVTM and ANQGSEA. The length of the CDR3 is 13 residues. Trimming shortened V by 2 bases and J by 4 bases, and 9 bases separated the two germline ends. This CDR3 reads CSVESREYNEQFF. CDR3 in DNA: TGCAGCGTTGAATCGCGAGAGTACAATGAGCAGTTCTTC.

This clonotype was counted between two and nine times. This chain links TRBV10-3 with TRBJ2-1; 9 bases match TRBD2. The germline CDR1 and CDR2 sequences are ENHRY and SYGVKD. The CDR3 runs 16 residues. The V segment lost 8 bases and the J segment 8 bases; nucleotides outside the gene matches: 16. The CDR3 protein is CAIGIRLAGLGDEQFF. In nucleotides, the CDR3 is TGTGCCATCGGGATCCGCCTAGCGGGACTGGGGGATGAGCAGTTCTTC.

This clonotype was observed at least ten times. An end of the junction differs from the germline gene, which may be a read error. The CDR3 coding sequence is TGTGCCAGCAGCTTGGGTAGCGGAGGAAGCACAGATACGCAGTATTTT. Its translation is CASSLGSGGSTDTQYF. The rearrangement links TRBV5-1 to TRBJ2-3; D is perhaps TRBD2 (6 bases). The CDR3 contains 16 residues. CDR1 is SGHRS and CDR2 is YFSETQ in the germline V gene. Supplemented by reference TRBV5-1 and TRBJ2-3, the full variable domain reads KAGVTQTPRYLIKTRGQQVTLSCSPISGHRSVSWYQQTPGQGLQFLFEYFSETQRNKGNFPGRFSGRQFSNSRSEMNVSTLELGDSALYLCASSLGSGGSTDTQYFGPGTRLTVL.

This clonotype was counted only a few times. The gene calls are TRBV28 and TRBJ1-4; D is perhaps TRBD1 (5 bases). The CDR3 runs 14 residues. Germline lookup yields CDR1 MDHEN and CDR2 SYDVKM. V was shortened by 10 bases and J by 8 bases, with 20 bases between the two germline ends. The CDR3: CAISSGTYGEKLFF. The CDR3 DNA reads TGTGCCATATCCAGTGGGACCTACGGCGAAAAACTGTTTTTT.

The V and J genes are TRBV7-3 and TRBJ2-2, with 8 positions matching TRBD1. The CDR3 extends over 14 amino acids. V lost 7 bases to trimming and J lost 0 bases; unmatched junction nucleotides: 1. Germline V lookup: CDR1 SGHTA, CDR2 FQGTGA. The CDR3 region is CASKDRANTGELFF. CDR3 bases: TGTGCCAGCAAGGACAGGGCGAACACCGGGGAGCTGTTTTTT.

The gene calls are TRBV5-1 and TRBJ2-1, with D unresolved. The ends were cut back, 1 base at V and 12 bases at J, with 17 bases in the middle. Germline loops: CDR1 SGHRS, CDR2 YFSETQ. The length of the CDR3 is 14 residues. The CDR3 here is CASSLTVTTFGQFF. For the CDR3, the DNA is TGCGCCAGCAGCTTGACCGTCACTACGTTTGGGCAGTTCTTC.

This clonotype was counted a few times. V gene TRBV12-3 or TRBV12-4 combines with J gene TRBJ1-3, with D hard to call. The V gene lost 5 bases and the J gene lost 8 bases, with 7 bases spanning the gap. The CDR3 consists of 11 residues. Here the CDR3 reads CASSPSYTIYF. The CDR3 nucleotides read TGTGCCAGCAGTCCCAGTTACACCATATATTTT.

A word on this clonotype: This may stem from a read error, because a much larger clone lies one nucleotide away. The chain uses TRBV28 and TRBJ2-7; D may be TRBD1 or TRBD2 (5 bases each). From germline, CDR1 is MDHEN and CDR2 SYDVKM. V was cut by 3 bases and J by 7 bases, with 22 bases left in between. The CDR3 has 16 residues. The CDR3 region is CASSLPGPSSYNEQYF. CDR3 sequence (DNA): TGTGCCAGCAGTTTGCCGGGGCCGAGCTCCTACAATGAGCAGTACTTC.

This clonotype has a count of ten or more. V and J are TRBV2 and TRBJ1-1, with TRBD1 identical over 8 bases. The CDR3 has 16 residues. CDR1 is SNHLY, CDR2 FYNNEI, per germline. J lost 0 bases, V lost 6 bases, and 9 bases had no gene match. The CDR3 loop reads CASSLGTGTLNTEAFF. Written as DNA, the CDR3 is TGTGCCAGCAGCCTAGGGACAGGCACCCTGAACACTGAAGCTTTCTTT.

This clonotype came up a few times. V is TRBV30 and J is TRBJ2-1, with TRBD2 identical over 7 bases. CDR3 size: 14 residues. Trimming cost V 0 bases and J 8 bases; bases outside gene matches: 7. The V gene's germline CDR1 is GTSNPN and CDR2 SVGIG (reference sequence). CDR3 nucleotide sequence: TGTGCCTGGAGTGTGACTAGCTCCAGAGATGAGCAGTTCTTC. This gives the protein CAWSVTSSRDEQFF.

This clonotype was seen ten or more times. The genes are TRBV29-1 and TRBJ2-1, with 8 bases aligning to TRBD2. Losses at the gene ends were 3 bases for V and 6 bases for J; bases not matched to a gene: 4. Germline-derived CDR1 and CDR2 are SQVTM and ANQGSEA. This CDR3 region has 13 residues. CDR3 in amino acids: CSVDLTSANEQFF. The CDR3 bases are TGCAGCGTTGACCTGACTAGCGCCAATGAGCAGTTCTTC.

This clonotype was observed many times. This chain connects TRBV7-3 to TRBJ1-1; no reliable D call. V was clipped by 5 bases and J by 4 bases, with 17 bases between them. Germline loops: CDR1 SGHTA, CDR2 FQGTGA. The CDR3 is 15 residues long. The DNA of the CDR3 is TGTGCCAGCAGCCCCTCCGGGCAGTCGAGCACTGAAGCTTTCTTT. Amino acids: CASSPSGQSSTEAFF.

There are many counts of this clonotype. This sequence joins TRBV5-1 and TRBJ1-3, with D unresolved. Trimming took off 0 bases at V and 4 bases at J, with 8 bases between the two ends. CDR3 size: 14 residues. Germline values: CDR1 SGHRS, CDR2 YFSETQ. CDR3 residues: CASSLVGYGNTIYF. Written as DNA, the CDR3 is TGCGCCAGCAGCTTGGTAGGGTACGGAAACACCATATATTTT.

Many counts were recorded for this clonotype. This chain uses TRBV14 with TRBJ2-7; the match to TRBD2 covers 10 bases. V lost 0 bases to trimming and J lost 3 bases; unmatched junction nucleotides: 5. The germline gives CDR1 SGHDN, CDR2 FVKESK. This CDR3 contains 16 residues. The CDR3 is CASSQDLSGRGYEQYF. The CDR3 DNA reads as TGTGCCAGCAGCCAAGATTTGAGCGGGAGGGGCTACGAGCAGTACTTC.

This clonotype has ten or more counts. The chain employs TRBV5-1 and TRBJ2-5; 9 bases are a match to TRBD2. The ends lost 8 bases at V and 0 bases at J; junction bases unmatched: 8. The CDR3 runs 15 residues. Germline-derived CDR1 and CDR2 are SGHRS and YFSETQ. CDR3 loop: CASSTTSGYQETQYF. The DNA for the CDR3 is TGCGCCAGTTCTACGACTAGCGGATACCAAGAGACCCAGTACTTC.

This clonotype appeared a few times. The chain carries TRBV25-1 and TRBJ1-1; 7 bases are shared with TRBD1. Trimming at V came to 1 base and at J to 10 bases, leaving 24 bases not matched to a gene. CDR3 length: 19 amino acids. Germline loops: CDR1 MGHDK, CDR2 SYGVNS. The CDR3 sequence is CASSEWARGRGYPWLGAFF. The DNA of the CDR3 is TGTGCCAGCAGTGAATGGGCCAGGGGGAGGGGTTATCCCTGGTTGGGAGCTTTCTTT. Together with reference TRBV25-1 and TRBJ1-1, the CDR3 gives the full variable domain: EADIYQTPRYLVIGTGKKITLECSQTMGHDKMYWYQQDPGMELHLIHYSYGVNSTEKGDLSSESTVSRIRTEHFPLTLESARPSHTSQYLCASSEWARGRGYPWLGAFFGQGTRLTVV.